These T cell receptor beta chains were read from a single sample in a study of T-cell reconstitution after alpha-beta-depleted transplantation in children. Each CDR3 protein gets one entry after TCRdb re-called the PCR reads with MiXCR. The table lists about 310,000 distinct CDR3 sequences, more than 20% of them singletons, with 9.5% to 13% in the top ten. Sequencing was performed on PBMCs, mostly from graft donor cells, taken 180 days after TCRalphabeta/CD19-depleted stem cell transplant. The receptors here all came from a male patient aged 10 to 17 who had a stem cell transplant for acute lymphoblastic leukemia, so the T cells may come from the graft donor. The CDR3 runs from the conserved cysteine through the conserved F or W. Fields, in order: V gene, clone size, J gene, D gene, CDR3 DNA, CDR3 protein. A D gene is named only where the DNA matches it firmly. The size field is filled for only some rows; it gives once, few, many or a size class.

>TRBV11-2|few|TRBJ2-1|TRBD2
TGTGCCAGCACTAATAGCGGGAGGGGGCTTGAGCAGTTCTTC
CASTNSGRGLEQFF
>TRBV14|.|TRBJ1-3|.
TGTGCCAGCAGCCAAGTGGTTCGCACCCTCTCTGGAAACAGCATATATTTT
CASSQVVRTLSGNSIYF
>TRBV6-2/TRBV6-3|.|TRBJ2-7|.
TGTGCCAGCACCAAGGCGTATTACTACGAGCAGTACTTC
CASTKAYYYEQYF
>TRBV9|.|TRBJ2-7|.
TGTGCCAGCAGCGTAGACCAGGTCCCCTACGAGCAGTACTTC
CASSVDQVPYEQYF
>TRBV12-3/TRBV12-4|few|TRBJ2-7|.
TGTGCCAGCAGTCTGCGGGTATCCGAATACGAGCAGTACTTC
CASSLRVSEYEQYF
>TRBV4-1|.|TRBJ1-5|.
TGCGCCAGCAGCCCGCTAAGGGGCAATCAGCCCCAGCATTTT
CASSPLRGNQPQHF
>TRBV5-1|few|TRBJ2-6|.
TGCGCCAGCTCGGACAGCCCGTCTGGGGCCAACGTCCTGACTTTC
CASSDSPSGANVLTF
>TRBV5-4|.|TRBJ2-1|.
TGTGCCAGCAGCTTGGAGGCTAGTCGAATCCACAATGAGCAGTTCTTC
CASSLEASRIHNEQFF
>TRBV7-3|.|TRBJ2-7|TRBD1
TGTGCCAGCAGCTGGGCAGGGGGCTCCTACGAGCAGTACTTC
CASSWAGGSYEQYF
>TRBV5-1|many|TRBJ2-7|.
TGCGCCAGCAGCTACCAGGGGCTTCCATCCTACGAGCAGTACTTC
CASSYQGLPSYEQYF
>TRBV24-1|.|TRBJ2-1|.
TGTGCCACCAGTGATCCCGAACACCGAGACTCCTACAATGAGCAGTTCTTC
CATSDPEHRDSYNEQFF
>TRBV7-9|few|TRBJ2-7|TRBD2
TGTGCCAGCAGCTTTGGACTAGCGGGAGTCTACGAGCAGTACTTC
CASSFGLAGVYEQYF
>TRBV7-2|few|TRBJ1-2|.
TGTGCCAGCAGCACCAGGACGAGTGGCTACACCTTC
CASSTRTSGYTF
>TRBV7-3|once|TRBJ1-1|.
TGTGCCAGCAGCCCGTTTGTGAGGGAGGAAGCTTTCTTT
CASSPFVREEAFF
>TRBV5-1|.|TRBJ2-5|TRBD2
TGCGCCAGCAGCTTGGGCGGCCCTGGGGGGGCCCAGTACTTC
CASSLGGPGGAQYF
>TRBV19|few|TRBJ2-1|.
TGTGCCAGTAGTATTATGAGGAATGAGCAGTTCTTC
CASSIMRNEQFF
>TRBV7-6|few|TRBJ2-1|TRBD2
TGTGCCAGCAGCTTAGGCGCTAGCGGGAGGGCGAATGAGCAGTTCTTC
CASSLGASGRANEQFF
>TRBV5-5|few|TRBJ2-5|.
TGTGCCAGCAGGGGGTCACGGGTTGAGACCCAGTACTTC
CASRGSRVETQYF
>TRBV19|.|TRBJ2-1|.
TGTGCCATCCAAGGTCGCACCTACAATGAGCAGTTCTTC
CAIQGRTYNEQFF
>TRBV2|.|TRBJ1-5|.
TGTGCCAGCGAAACAGGGAAAAAGGGAGACAATCAGCCCCAGCATTTT
CASETGKKGDNQPQHF
>TRBV11-2|.|TRBJ2-6|.
TGTGCCAGCAGCTTAGGGGCTATCGGGGCCAACGTCCTGACTTTC
CASSLGAIGANVLTF
>TRBV5-1|.|TRBJ2-7|.
TGCGCCAGCCGCCGATTCGGAGACTACGAGCAGTACTTC
CASRRFGDYEQYF
>TRBV7-9|few|TRBJ2-7|TRBD1
TGTGCCAGCAGCTTACGGACAGGGGCGTTCTACGAGCAGTACTTC
CASSLRTGAFYEQYF
>TRBV5-5|.|TRBJ1-2|TRBD1
TGTGCCAGCAGCTTCCGACAGGGGGGAATTGGCGACACCTTC
CASSFRQGGIGDTF
>TRBV9|.|TRBJ2-7|.
TGTGCCAGCAGCGTAGTGGGCTACGAGCAGTACTTC
CASSVVGYEQYF
>TRBV12-3/TRBV12-4|few|TRBJ1-3|.
TGTGCCAGCAGTTTGGTGTTCTCTGGAAACACCATATATTTT
CASSLVFSGNTIYF
>TRBV27|.|TRBJ1-5|.
TGTGCCAGCATGGGGAGCAATAGCAATCAGCCCCAGCATTTT
CASMGSNSNQPQHF
>TRBV7-7|.|TRBJ2-5|TRBD1
TGTGCCAGCAGCTTCGCGGGACAGGGGGAGACCCAGTACTTC
CASSFAGQGETQYF
>TRBV12-5|few|TRBJ2-1|.
TGTGCTAGTGGTTTGGTACGGTTGGGGGTAGTTCTCGACCAGAGATCCTACAATGAGCAGTTCTTC
CASGLVRLGVVLDQRSYNEQFF